This T cell receptor beta chain originates from a study of blood T cell repertoires in COVID-19. In the study overall: Sites across the United States, Italy and Spain contributed samples from acute and convalescent COVID-19. PBMCs, B-cell-depleted T cells, or T cells provided the cDNA or gDNA that made up the material.

The V and J ends lost 10 bases and 7 bases respectively, with 19 bases between them. CDR3 length: 14 amino acids. CDR1 is ENHRY, CDR2 SYGVKD, per germline. Per the original methods: Estimation of nucleated cell counts was performed using reference gene primer amplification. Data came from immunoSEQ multiplex PCR; TCRdb stores just in-frame clones and leaves some out. V, J and clone size derive from that table, while D and trimming were established from the DNA sequence. The sample includes about 180,000 clones, approximately 90% of them seen just once. The chain uses TRBV10-3 and TRBJ2-2, with D perhaps TRBD2 (6 bases). The clonotype was recovered from a young man who had recovered from COVID-19. Sequenced: peripheral blood. The CDR3 bases are TGTGCCAACGCCCCGGTCCCGGAGGGCGGGGAGCTGTTTTTT. Its translation is CANAPVPEGGELFF.